This T cell receptor beta chain was sequenced in a study of regulatory T cells in long-lasting Graves disease. Across the study: Prior antithyroid drug treatment in newly diagnosed Graves' patients lasted under 3 months.

Library construction for TCR beta used iRepertoire HTBI primers and Arm-PCR of CDR3 regions. TCRdb re-derived calls from the multiplex PCR reads in MiXCR, one entry per CDR3 protein. The table has around 320,000 distinct CDR3 sequences, 16% seen once; the top ten hold 25% to 30%. There are many counts of this clonotype. Its antigen is still unknown. V gave up 2 bases and J gave up 3 bases, with 14 bases separating them. This CDR3 has 15 amino acids. Per germline, CDR1 KGHSH and CDR2 LQKENI. Broader study findings: Small numbers of samples may have cut accuracy.

Indicated time point: newly diagnosed GD, antithyroid drugs for less than 3 months. PBMC-derived RNA was used for the TCR library. This sample was shared with a second study, whose subject was T cells in Graves' hyperthyroidism and ophthalmopathy.

V is TRBV18 and J is TRBJ2-7; D possibly corresponds to TRBD1 (6 bases). This sequence was found in a man aged 40-50 years with Graves disease. The sample was peripheral blood mononuclear cells (PBMCs), taken at new diagnosis, from a patient treated with antithyroid drugs. As DNA, the CDR3 is TGTGCCAGCTCACCAACTTCCGACAGGAACTACGAGCAGTACTTC. Translating gives CASSPTSDRNYEQYF.